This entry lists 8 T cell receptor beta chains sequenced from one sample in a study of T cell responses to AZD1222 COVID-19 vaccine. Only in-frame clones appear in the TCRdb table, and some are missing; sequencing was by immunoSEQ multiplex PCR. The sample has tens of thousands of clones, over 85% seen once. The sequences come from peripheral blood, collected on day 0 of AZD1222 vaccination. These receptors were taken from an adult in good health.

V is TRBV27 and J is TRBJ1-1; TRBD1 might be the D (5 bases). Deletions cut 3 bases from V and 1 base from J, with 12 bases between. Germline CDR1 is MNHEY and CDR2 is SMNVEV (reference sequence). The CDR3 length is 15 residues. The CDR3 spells CASSFSIGGNTEAFF. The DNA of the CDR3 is TGTGCCAGCAGTTTTTCTATTGGGGGGAACACTGAAGCTTTCTTT.

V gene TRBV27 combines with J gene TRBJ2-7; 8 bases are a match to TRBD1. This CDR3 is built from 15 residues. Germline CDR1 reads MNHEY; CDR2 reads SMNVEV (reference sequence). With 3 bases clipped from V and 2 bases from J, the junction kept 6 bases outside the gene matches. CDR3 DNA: TGTGCCAGCAGTTTCTTTGGGACAGGAACCTACGAGCAGTACTTC. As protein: CASSFFGTGTYEQYF.

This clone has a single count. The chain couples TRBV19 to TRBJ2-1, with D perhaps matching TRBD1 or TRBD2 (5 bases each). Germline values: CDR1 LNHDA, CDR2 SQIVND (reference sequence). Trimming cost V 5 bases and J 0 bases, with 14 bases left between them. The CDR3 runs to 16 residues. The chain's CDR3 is CASSRAPGSSYNEQFF. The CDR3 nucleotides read TGTGCCAGTAGTCGGGCACCAGGGAGCTCCTACAATGAGCAGTTCTTC.

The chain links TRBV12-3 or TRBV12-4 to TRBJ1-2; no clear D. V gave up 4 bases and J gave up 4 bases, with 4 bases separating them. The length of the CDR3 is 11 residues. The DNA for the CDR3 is TGTGCCAGCAGTTCCCGCTATGGCTACACCTTC. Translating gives CASSSRYGYTF.

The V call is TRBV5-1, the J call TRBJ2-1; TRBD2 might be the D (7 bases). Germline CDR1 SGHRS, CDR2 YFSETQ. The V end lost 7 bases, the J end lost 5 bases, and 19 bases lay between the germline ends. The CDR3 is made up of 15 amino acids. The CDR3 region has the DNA TGCGCCAGCTCCAATGAGGGGGGGCCCCACAATGAGCAGTTCTTC. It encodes CASSNEGGPHNEQFF.

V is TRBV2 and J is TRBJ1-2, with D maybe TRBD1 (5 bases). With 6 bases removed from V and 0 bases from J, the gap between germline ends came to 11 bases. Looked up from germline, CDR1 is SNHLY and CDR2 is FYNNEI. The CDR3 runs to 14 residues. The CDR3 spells CASRGQTPNYGYTF. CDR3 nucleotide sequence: TGTGCCAGCAGGGGGCAGACCCCTAACTATGGCTACACCTTC.

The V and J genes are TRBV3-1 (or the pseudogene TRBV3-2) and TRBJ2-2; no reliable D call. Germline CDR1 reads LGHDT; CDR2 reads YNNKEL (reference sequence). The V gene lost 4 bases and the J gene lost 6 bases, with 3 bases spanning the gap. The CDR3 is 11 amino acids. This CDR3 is CASSLSGELFF. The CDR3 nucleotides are TGTGCCAGCAGCCTCTCCGGGGAGCTGTTTTTT.

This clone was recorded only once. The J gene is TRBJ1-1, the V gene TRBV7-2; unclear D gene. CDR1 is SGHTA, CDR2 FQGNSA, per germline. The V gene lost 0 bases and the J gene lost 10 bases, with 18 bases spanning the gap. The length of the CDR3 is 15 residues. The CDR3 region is CASSLASRDMVAAFF. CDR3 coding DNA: TGTGCCAGCAGCTTAGCTTCTAGGGATATGGTCGCAGCTTTCTTT. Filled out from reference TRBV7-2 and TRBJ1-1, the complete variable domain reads GAGVSQSPSNKVTEKGKDVELRCDPISGHTALYWYRQSLGQGLEFLIYFQGNSAPDKSGLPSDRFSAERTGGSVSTLTIQRTQQEDSAVYLCASSLASRDMVAAFFGQGTRLTVV.